This T cell receptor beta chain was sequenced during a study of blood T cell repertoires in COVID-19. Across the whole study: Researchers got acute and convalescent COVID-19 samples from the United States, Italy and Spain. Sample material is recorded as cDNA or gDNA derived from T cells, B-cell-depleted T cells, or PBMCs.

Per the original data handling: Scientists estimated how many nucleated cells there were by amplifying reference gene primers. The assay was immunoSEQ multiplex PCR, and TCRdb's table has in-frame clones only and misses some. V, J and clone size are taken as reported in that table, and D and trimming were inferred from the DNA itself. Here the sample spans 180,000 or so clones, about four fifths being singletons. Germline V gene sequence: CDR1 SGHRS, CDR2 YFSETQ. V lost 0 bases and J lost 0; bases outside the gene matches: 4. The CDR3 runs 16 residues. The sequence derives from a man aged 40-55 years who had recovered from COVID-19. The gene calls are TRBV5-1 and TRBJ1-1; TRBD1 agrees at 8 bases. Specimen: peripheral blood. CDR3 DNA: TGCGCCAGCAGCTTGGCCCGGACAGGGATGAACACTGAAGCTTTCTTT. Residues: CASSLARTGMNTEAFF.